This T cell receptor (beta chain) is from a study of beta chain features in type 1 diabetes. Study background: Healthy donors, compared against patients, showed similar age, gender and cell yields.

There are 13 residues in the CDR3. Germline CDR1 SNHLY, CDR2 FYNNEI. V was trimmed by 6 bases and J by 3 bases, leaving 11 bases between them. Since all of the isolated RNA was reverse transcribed, expressed TCRB transcripts were what got sequenced. The assay was immunoSEQ multiplex PCR, and TCRdb's table has in-frame clones only and misses some. The table shows 300,000 to 350,000 clones, with around 9.3% occurring only once. Notes on the study in general: Shortening of TCRB CDR3s, moderate but significant, appeared in all four CD4+ subsets of Type 1 diabetes patients. Whether HLA type affects TCRB rearrangement stayed undetermined in the present work. Among type 1 diabetes patients, VDJ junctions had fewer insertions and more deletions.

Worth noting for this clone: The antigen remains unidentified.

The genes are TRBV2 and TRBJ1-2; no clear D gene. The sequence was obtained from a man younger than 45 with type 1 diabetes. What was sequenced was central memory CD4+ T cells from blood. CDR3 sequence: CASSPFRDYGYTF. DNA for the CDR3: TGTGCCAGCAGCCCCTTCCGAGACTATGGCTACACCTTC.